The sequence of this TCR beta chain was determined in a study of blood T cell repertoires in COVID-19. Donors were grouped by their self-reported clinical history. Only in-frame clones appear in the TCRdb table, and some are missing; sequencing was by immunoSEQ multiplex PCR. The repertoire holds a few hundred thousand clones, approximately 83% seen once, with approximately 2% in the top ten. V was shortened by 7 bases and J by 8 bases, with 19 bases between the two germline ends. Germline-derived CDR1 and CDR2 are SGHTA and FQGNSA. The CDR3 has 14 residues. A single count supports this clone. The sample taken for sequencing was PBMCs or T cells enriched from blood (not recorded which). The sequence was collected from a woman aged 45 to 65 who had recovered from COVID-19. The genes are TRBV7-2 and TRBJ2-3; maybe TRBD1 (6 bases). The CDR3 loop reads CASTAQGRTGTQYF. The CDR3 region has the DNA TGTGCCAGCACTGCGCAGGGGCGGACTGGTACGCAGTATTTT.